Each of the 23 T cell receptor beta chains below was sequenced from the same sample in a study of sequential checkpoint blockade in melanoma. Clones were read by immunoSEQ multiplex PCR, and TCRdb kept only the in-frame ones, dropping some. The sample has more than 25,000 clones; approximately 88% are singletons. Noted treatment: randomized to nivolumab then ipilimumab (arm A) or the reverse (arm B). The sample consisted of CD8+ T cells sorted from blood (inferred from file names), taken from a patient given nivolumab and ipilimumab in sequence. These receptor sequences come from a human donor with melanoma.

V is TRBV7-9 and J is TRBJ1-4, with D possibly being TRBD1 (6 bases). The CDR3 extends over 14 amino acids. CDR1 is SEHNR, CDR2 FQNEAQ, per germline (reference sequence). Trimming pared 3 bases from V and 4 bases from J, leaving 9 bases between. This CDR3 reads CASSFMDSNEKLFF. The CDR3 DNA reads as TGTGCCAGCAGCTTTATGGACAGTAATGAAAAACTGTTTTTT.

About this clone itself: A read error may produce the germline difference seen at one junction end. The V gene is TRBV5-4, the J gene TRBJ2-1, with TRBD2 matching over 9 bases. The CDR3 covers 14 residues. The germline V gene encodes CDR1 SGHNT and CDR2 YYREEE (reference sequence). This chain's CDR3 is CASSLEASREGGLF. The CDR3 DNA follows: TGTGCCAGCAGCTTGGAGGCCTCGCGGGAGGGGGGGCTCTTC.

By share of the sample, this clone is medium-sized. The rearrangement uses TRBV19 and TRBJ1-5; maybe TRBD1 (5 bases). Trimming cost V 4 bases and J 2 bases, with 12 bases left between them. This CDR3 spans 15 amino acids. Germline CDR1 reads LNHDA; CDR2 reads SQIVND (reference sequence). The CDR3 is CASSTGLRGNQPQHF. The CDR3 DNA reads TGTGCCAGTAGTACAGGGCTTCGGGGCAATCAGCCCCAGCATTTT.

The rearrangement uses TRBV7-2 and TRBJ2-7, with TRBD2 matching over 11 bases. Looked up from germline, CDR1 is SGHTA and CDR2 is FQGNSA. Losses at the gene ends were 5 bases for V and 4 bases for J; bases not matched to a gene: 7. CDR3 length: 15 residues. In DNA form, the CDR3 reads TGTGCCAGCAGCCCTGGGTTAGCGGGAGGGTACGAGCAGTACTTC. The encoded protein is CASSPGLAGGYEQYF.

This chain links TRBV19 with TRBJ2-3; TRBD1 matches 8 bases. The CDR3 length is 19 residues. Germline V gene sequence: CDR1 LNHDA, CDR2 SQIVND (reference sequence). Trimming took 3 bases from V and 0 from J; bases not matched to a gene: 14. CDR3 nucleotides: TGTGCCAGTAGTATTAGGTCGAAACAGGGGGTGTCTAGCACAGATACGCAGTATTTT. This codes for CASSIRSKQGVSSTDTQYF. The whole variable domain, filled in from reference TRBV19 and TRBJ2-3, reads DGGITQSPKYLFRKEGQNVTLSCEQNLNHDAMYWYRQDPGQGLRLIYYSQIVNDFQKGDIAEGYSVSREKKESFPLTVTSAQKNPTAFYLCASSIRSKQGVSSTDTQYFGPGTRLTVL.

V is TRBV27 and J is TRBJ2-7, with TRBD1 matching over 10 bases. The germline V gene encodes CDR1 MNHEY and CDR2 SMNVEV (reference sequence). The junction had 9 bases not matched to a gene; V was cut back by 6 bases and J by 4 bases. CDR3 size: 15 residues. In DNA, the CDR3 is TGTGCCAGCAGCTCGGGACAGGGGCTTTTATACGAGCAGTACTTC. It translates to CASSSGQGLLYEQYF.

The gene calls are TRBV7-2 and TRBJ2-7; tentatively, D is TRBD2 (5 bases). CDR1 and CDR2 from the germline V gene are SGHTA and FQGNSA. The CDR3 spans 15 residues. V lost 5 bases, J lost 4 bases, and 18 bases lay in between. CDR3 DNA sequence: TGTGCCAGCAGCCCCGTAGCGCCCTCAAAGTACGAGCAGTACTTC. It codes for CASSPVAPSKYEQYF.

In regard to this clone: One end of the junction is discordant with germline, which a read error may explain. The chain links TRBV12-5 to TRBJ2-5; D is unclear. From germline, CDR1 is LGHNT and CDR2 FRNRAP. The CDR3 has 13 residues. The CDR3 region is CASGLANQEAQYF. CDR3 sequence (DNA): TGTGCTAGTGGTTTAGCGAACCAAGAGGCCCAGTACTTC.

The CDR3 protein is CASSSGGTNEKLFF. The CDR3 region has the DNA TGTGCCAGCAGCTCCGGGGGGACTAATGAAAAACTGTTTTTT. The J gene is TRBJ1-4, the V gene TRBV9; perhaps TRBD1 as D (5 bases). CDR3 length: 14 amino acids. Trimming removed 4 bases at V and 2 bases at J, with 9 bases between. CDR1 and CDR2 (germline): SGDLS, YYNGEE.

The CDR3 DNA reads TGTGCCAGCAGTCCCGGGACAGGGTTCCTATTTGGTGGCTACACCTTC. It yields the protein CASSPGTGFLFGGYTF. This chain uses TRBV6-6 with TRBJ1-2; TRBD1 matches 9 bases. Losses at the gene ends were 5 bases for V and 7 bases for J; bases not matched to a gene: 14. Germline V lookup: CDR1 MNHNY, CDR2 SVGAGI (reference sequence). The CDR3 spans 16 residues.

The J gene is TRBJ1-4, the V gene TRBV15, with 7 bases identical to TRBD1. V was clipped by 1 base and J by 4 bases; unmatched bases: 9. This CDR3 comprises 17 residues. Germline V CDR1 and CDR2: LNHNV, YYDKDF (reference sequence). The CDR3 is CATSRVIRGQINEKLFF. Here the CDR3 DNA reads TGTGCCACCAGCAGAGTGATACGGGGACAGATTAATGAAAAACTGTTTTTT.

The chain employs TRBV18 and TRBJ2-1; D is unclear. Looked up from germline, CDR1 is KGHSH and CDR2 is LQKENI. The length of the CDR3 is 16 residues. The ends were cut back, 4 bases at V and 0 bases at J, with 13 bases in the middle. The CDR3 region is CASSLLGGSSYNEQFF. CDR3 nucleotide sequence: TGTGCCAGCTCACTCCTAGGCGGTAGCTCCTACAATGAGCAGTTCTTC.

The rearrangement joins TRBV29-1 to TRBJ1-4, with 9 bases lining up with TRBD1. The germline CDR1 and CDR2 sequences are SQVTM and ANQGSEA. The junction had 7 bases not matched to a gene; V was cut back by 7 bases and J by 1 base. The CDR3 loop spans 15 amino acids. The CDR3 DNA reads as TGCAGCGACCCGGGACAGGGTGGAACTAATGAAAAACTGTTTTTT. As protein: CSDPGQGGTNEKLFF.

The rearrangement joins TRBV19 to TRBJ1-2; a weak D match, TRBD1 (5 bases). The CDR3 length is 12 residues. Trimming left V 3 bases short and J 8 bases short, with 10 bases between. Germline V gives CDR1 LNHDA, CDR2 SQIVND (reference sequence). The CDR3 loop reads CASSIQGWGYTF. For the CDR3, the DNA is TGTGCCAGTAGTATTCAGGGCTGGGGCTACACCTTC.

The chain recombines TRBV6-5 with TRBJ2-2; the D gene is possibly TRBD2 (5 bases). The CDR3 loop spans 14 amino acids. The germline V and J ends were trimmed by 1 base and 5 bases, with 8 bases remaining between them. Germline CDR1 reads MNHEY; CDR2 reads SVGAGI. The CDR3 nucleotides are TGTGCCAGCAGTTACTTGGGCGGGACCGGGGAGCTGTTTTTT. Amino acid sequence: CASSYLGGTGELFF.

This clone was seen once. The chain is built from TRBV6-1 and TRBJ2-4; weak D call: TRBD2 (6 bases). The CDR3 runs to 15 residues. V was pared by 1 base and J by 5 bases, with 12 bases between. CDR1 is MNHNS and CDR2 is SASEGT in the germline V gene. DNA of the CDR3: TGTGCCAGCAGTGAAGGCTGGGGGGAGGAAAACATTCAGTACTTC. Translating it yields CASSEGWGEENIQYF.

J is TRBJ2-7 and V is TRBV5-6, with 8 positions matching TRBD1. The J segment lost 0 bases and the V segment lost 5 bases, leaving 1 base of the junction unmatched. Germline CDR1 and CDR2: SGHDT and YYEEEE. The CDR3 runs to 13 residues. The CDR3 sequence: CASRGTGSYEQYF. In DNA, the CDR3 is TGTGCCAGCAGGGGGACAGGCTCCTACGAGCAGTACTTC.

CDR3 amino acids: CASSASPTSGGMMNEQFF. For the CDR3, the DNA is TGTGCCAGCAGCGCCTCTCCTACTAGCGGGGGGATGATGAATGAGCAGTTCTTC. The genes are TRBV9 and TRBJ2-1, with 12 nucleotides matching TRBD2. Unmatched junction bases numbered 14, after V lost 3 bases and J lost 7 bases. CDR1 is SGDLS, CDR2 YYNGEE, per germline. CDR3 length equals 18 residues.

This sequence joins TRBV27 and TRBJ1-1; D unresolved. V was shortened by 4 bases and J by 1 base, with 10 bases between the two germline ends. The CDR3 extends over 14 amino acids. In germline, CDR1 is MNHEY, CDR2 SMNVEV (reference sequence). The CDR3 nucleotides are TGTGCCAGCAGTTCTCCGGGAGCGAACACTGAAGCTTTCTTT. Translated: CASSSPGANTEAFF.

The J gene is TRBJ2-5, the V gene TRBV6-6; 10 bases align to TRBD2. The DNA end is a closer match to TRBJ2-7, so the J assignment may be wrong. CDR3 length: 16 residues. Germline V gene sequence: CDR1 MNHNY, CDR2 SVGAGI (reference sequence). DNA of the CDR3: TGTGCCAGCAGTTCTCATGTCAGCCTAGCGGGAGACGAGCAGTACTTC. Protein sequence: CASSSHVSLAGDEQYF.

A single count supports this clone. The chain couples TRBV6-1 to TRBJ2-5; 11 nucleotides agree with TRBD2. The J segment lost 0 bases and the V segment lost 1 base, leaving 4 bases of the junction unmatched. This CDR3 is 17 amino acids long. Germline V gives CDR1 MNHNS, CDR2 SASEGT. For the CDR3, the DNA is TGTGCCAGCAGTGAAGGCCCGACTAGCGGGGACCAAGAGACCCAGTACTTC. The encoded protein is CASSEGPTSGDQETQYF.

J is TRBJ2-1 and V is TRBV11-1, with 12 bases identical to TRBD2. V lost 2 bases to trimming and J lost 8 bases; unmatched junction nucleotides: 4. CDR3 size: 15 residues. CDR1 and CDR2 from the germline V gene are SGHAT and FQDESV (reference sequence). CDR3 in amino acids: CASSLLAGGPHEQFF. The CDR3 DNA reads as TGTGCCAGCAGCTTACTAGCGGGGGGGCCTCATGAGCAGTTCTTC.

V is TRBV28 and J is TRBJ1-1; D might be TRBD1 (6 bases). The CDR3 has 16 amino acids. Trimming removed 5 bases at V and 4 bases at J, with 20 bases between. The germline V gene encodes CDR1 MDHEN and CDR2 SYDVKM. CDR3 nucleotides: TGTGCCAGCAGTGGGGGGGCAGGGGTATCGAGCACTGAAGCTTTCTTT. Its protein is CASSGGAGVSSTEAFF.